This is a list of T cell receptor beta chains from one sample in a study of blood T cell repertoires in COVID-19. The protocol was immunoSEQ multiplex PCR, while the TCRdb copy is restricted to in-frame clones and leaves out a portion. This sample yields some 220,000 clones, of which more than 75% are seen a single time; more than 10% belongs to the top ten. The source material was peripheral blood. Every receptor here comes from a human donor in a cohort sampled during active COVID-19. Both conserved end residues are part of each CDR3. The order of the fields is J gene, D gene, clone size, V gene, CDR3 protein, CDR3 DNA. D genes are given only for firm matches. The listing skips clone size in some rows; elsewhere it reads once, few, many or a size class.

TRBJ2-7 TRBD1 - TRBV2 CASSERDRGTYEQYF TGTGCCAGCAGTGAAAGGGACAGGGGGACCTACGAGCAGTACTTC
TRBJ1-2 - - TRBV11-3 CASSFRTANYGYTF TGTGCCAGCAGCTTCCGGACAGCTAACTATGGCTACACCTTC
TRBJ2-6 - - TRBV19 CASSGGAGANVLTF TGTGCCAGTAGTGGGGGGGCCGGGGCCAACGTCCTGACTTTC
TRBJ1-1 - - TRBV11-3 CASSLATNTEAFF TGTGCCAGCAGCTTAGCGACAAACACTGAAGCTTTCTTT
TRBJ1-2 - few TRBV5-1 CASSMTGLNYGYTF TGCGCCAGCAGCATGACAGGTTTGAACTATGGCTACACCTTC
TRBJ2-1 TRBD2 - TRBV6-1 CASSEALLADVYNEQFF TGTGCCAGCAGTGAAGCGTTACTAGCGGACGTCTACAATGAGCAGTTCTTC
TRBJ1-6 TRBD1 - TRBV5-1 CASSLEAGGLDSPLHF TGCGCCAGCAGCTTGGAGGCAGGGGGCCTAGATTCACCCCTCCACTTT
TRBJ2-3 TRBD2 - TRBV9 CASSVVAGETDTQYF TGTGCCAGCAGCGTAGTTGCGGGAGAAACAGATACGCAGTATTTT
TRBJ1-2 TRBD1 - TRBV28 CASSSGQATYYGYTF TGTGCCAGCAGCTCCGGACAGGCCACGTACTATGGCTACACCTTC
TRBJ2-3 TRBD2 - TRBV7-8 CASSFRTSGGHTQYF TGTGCCAGCAGCTTTCGGACTAGCGGTGGGCATACGCAGTATTTT
TRBJ2-7 - - TRBV6-5 CASSGGPVYEQYF TGTGCCAGCAGCGGGGGTCCCGTCTACGAGCAGTACTTC
TRBJ1-1 - - TRBV12-5 CASGLLEGTEAFF TGTGCTAGTGGTTTGCTAGAGGGCACTGAAGCTTTCTTT
TRBJ1-5 TRBD1 - TRBV2 CASSATGGNQPQHF TGTGCCAGCAGTGCGACAGGGGGGAATCAGCCCCAGCATTTT
TRBJ1-3 - - TRBV28 CASSFRGKEWDTIYF TGTGCCAGCAGTTTTCGCGGAAAGGAATGGGACACCATATATTTT
TRBJ2-1 - - TRBV6-2/TRBV6-3 CASSYGGQRGDYNEQFF TGTGCCAGCAGTTACGGGGGACAGAGGGGGGACTACAATGAGCAGTTCTTC
TRBJ2-6 TRBD1 few TRBV7-2 CASSLTGGAGANVLTF TGTGCCAGCAGCTTGACAGGGGGGGCTGGAGCCAACGTCCTGACTTTC
TRBJ2-1 TRBD2 - TRBV6-5 CASSLAGPTYNEQFF TGTGCCAGCAGCTTAGCGGGACCTACCTACAATGAGCAGTTCTTC
TRBJ2-3 TRBD2 - TRBV19 CASSFPPQLAGDSTDTQYF TGTGCCAGTAGTTTCCCCCCCCAACTAGCGGGGGACAGCACAGATACGCAGTATTTT
TRBJ1-1 - once TRBV28 CASSLSLGASTEAFF TGTGCCAGCAGTTTATCGCTGGGGGCGAGCACTGAAGCTTTCTTT
TRBJ1-5 - few TRBV20-1 CSASIIGVDQPQHF TGCAGTGCTAGTATTATCGGGGTAGATCAGCCCCAGCATTTT
TRBJ2-3 - once TRBV7-2 CASSLREPNTDTQYF TGTGCCAGCAGCTTGAGGGAGCCGAACACAGATACGCAGTATTTT
TRBJ2-7 TRBD2 few TRBV15 CATSLAGTYEQYF TGTGCCACCAGCCTAGCGGGGACCTACGAGCAGTACTTC
TRBJ1-1 TRBD1 - TRBV7-2 CASSLVGQGIGEAFF TGTGCCAGCAGCCTCGTTGGACAGGGTATTGGTGAAGCTTTCTTT
TRBJ1-4 - - TRBV7-2 CASSLVSANEKLFF TGTGCCAGCAGCTTAGTATCCGCTAATGAAAAACTGTTTTTT
TRBJ2-2 - - TRBV6-5 CASKGSSGAGELFF TGTGCCAGCAAGGGTTCCTCGGGAGCCGGGGAGCTGTTTTTT
TRBJ2-7 - - TRBV7-9 CASSAEVIYGTYEQYF TGTGCCAGCAGCGCCGAGGTTATCTACGGAACCTACGAGCAGTACTTC